These 26 T cell receptor beta chains were sequenced from one sample in a study of T cells in Graves' hyperthyroidism and ophthalmopathy. TCR beta CDR3 region amplification was performed from RNA transcripts. TCR CDR3 regions were first amplified by RT-PCR with HTBI primers. TCRdb processed the multiplex PCR reads anew with MiXCR; each CDR3 protein has one entry. The sample lists about 290,000 distinct CDR3 sequences; roughly 19% were seen once. What was sequenced was blood. The source of these receptors is a man aged 50 or older with Graves' ophthalmopathy.

The CDR3 region is CASILEAMSSYEQYF. In DNA, the CDR3 is TGCGCCAGCATCCTGGAAGCGATGAGCTCCTACGAGCAGTACTTC. V usage is TRBV10-1 and J usage is TRBJ2-7; D is ambiguous. There are 15 residues in the CDR3. Trimming cost V 7 bases and J 0 bases, with 16 bases left between them. Looked up from germline, CDR1 is WNHNN and CDR2 is SYGVQD (reference sequence).

The V and J genes are TRBV2 and TRBJ1-6; 8 bases are a match to TRBD1. CDR3 length: 15 amino acids. Trimming removed 7 bases from V and 9 bases from J; junction bases left unmatched: 11. Germline CDR1 SNHLY, CDR2 FYNNEI. In nucleotides, the CDR3 is TGTGCCAGCAAATCGACTGGACAGGGCGGTTCACCCCTCCACTTT. This codes for CASKSTGQGGSPLHF.

This clonotype was picked up many times. This rearrangement joins TRBV12-3 or TRBV12-4 to TRBJ1-1; 8 bases fit TRBD1. The CDR3 spans 13 residues. Germline trimming cut 5 bases from V and 4 bases from J; bases unmatched to any gene: 3. The CDR3, as DNA: TGTGCCAGCAGTCGTACAGGGGGCACTGAAGCTTTCTTT. Encoded protein: CASSRTGGTEAFF.

The J gene is TRBJ1-3, the V gene TRBV5-6; D remains unclear. The V end lost 5 bases, the J end lost 4 bases, and 4 bases lay between the germline ends. The CDR3 runs 11 residues. Germline CDR1 SGHDT, CDR2 YYEEEE. This CDR3 is CASSSGNTIYF. In DNA form, the CDR3 reads TGTGCCAGCAGTTCAGGAAACACCATATATTTT.

This clonotype was seen at least ten times. V usage is TRBV20-1 and J usage is TRBJ1-1; TRBD1 agrees at 7 bases. V lost 0 bases to trimming and J lost 3 bases; unmatched junction nucleotides: 7. The CDR3 spans 15 residues. Germline CDR1 and CDR2: DFQATT and SNEGSKA (reference sequence). CDR3 region: CSARDPSGGDTEAFF. In DNA form, the CDR3 reads TGCAGTGCTAGAGATCCTTCAGGGGGGGACACTGAAGCTTTCTTT.

This clonotype was counted ten times or more. J is TRBJ2-5 and V is TRBV20-1, with D tentatively TRBD2 (6 bases). V shed 4 bases and J shed 4 bases, with 16 bases lying between them. Per germline, CDR1 DFQATT and CDR2 SNEGSKA (reference sequence). The CDR3 length is 14 residues. The DNA of the CDR3 is TGCAGTGCTACCCCGCAGGGAGCGGGAGAGACCCAGTACTTC. Protein sequence: CSATPQGAGETQYF.

This clonotype appeared many times. The chain uses TRBV2 and TRBJ1-5; D unresolved. The CDR3 totals 15 residues. V was clipped by 3 bases and J by 0 bases, with 9 bases between them. Looked up from germline, CDR1 is SNHLY and CDR2 is FYNNEI. CDR3 amino acids: CASSEERDSNQPQHF. CDR3 sequence (DNA): TGTGCCAGCAGTGAGGAACGGGATAGCAATCAGCCCCAGCATTTT.

This clonotype has more than one count but fewer than ten. The chain recombines TRBV6-6 with TRBJ1-5; 9 bases are a match to TRBD1. V shed 2 bases, J shed 6 bases, and the junction held 11 bases outside the gene matches. This CDR3 contains 17 residues. Per the germline V gene, CDR1 is MNHNY and CDR2 is SVGAGI (reference sequence). The CDR3 DNA sequence: TGTGCCAGCAGTTACCCCCCACAGGGGGCCAAAGGTCAGCCCCAGCATTTT. This gives the protein CASSYPPQGAKGQPQHF.

This clonotype was recorded at least ten times. This chain uses TRBV7-2 with TRBJ2-3; 7 positions match TRBD2. The germline V gene encodes CDR1 SGHTA and CDR2 FQGNSA. The CDR3 sequence is 16 residues long. After removal of 5 bases from V and 2 bases from J, the junction contained 10 bases not matched to a gene. CDR3 residues: CASSTLGGSDTDTQYF. CDR3 coding DNA: TGTGCCAGCAGCACCCTCGGCGGGAGTGACACAGATACGCAGTATTTT. Supplemented by reference TRBV7-2 and TRBJ2-3, the full variable domain reads GAGVSQSPSNKVTEKGKDVELRCDPISGHTALYWYRQSLGQGLEFLIYFQGNSAPDKSGLPSDRFSAERTGGSVSTLTIQRTQQEDSAVYLCASSTLGGSDTDTQYFGPGTRLTVL.

This clonotype was observed many times. One end of the junction varies from germline; a read error may be responsible. The genes are TRBV2 and TRBJ2-7; no firm D call. Germline V lookup: CDR1 SNHLY, CDR2 FYNNEI. The CDR3 has 12 residues. The CDR3 DNA reads TGTGCCAGCAGCAAGACCTCCCACGAGCAGTACTTC. It yields the protein CASSKTSHEQYF.

The J gene is TRBJ1-2, the V gene TRBV14, with D unresolved. The length of the CDR3 is 13 residues. With 2 bases removed from V and 5 bases from J, the gap between germline ends came to 9 bases. Looked up from germline, CDR1 is SGHDN and CDR2 is FVKESK. This CDR3 reads CASSQSVGYGYTF. CDR3 in DNA: TGTGCCAGCAGCCAAAGTGTGGGGTATGGCTACACCTTC. Supplemented by reference TRBV14 and TRBJ1-2, the full variable domain reads EAGVTQFPSHSVIEKGQTVTLRCDPISGHDNLYWYRRVMGKEIKFLLHFVKESKQDESGMPNNRFLAERTGGTYSTLKVQPAELEDSGVYFCASSQSVGYGYTFGSGTRLTVV.

The genes are TRBV10-1 and TRBJ2-2; 8 nucleotides match TRBD1. Trimming removed 6 bases from V and 1 base from J; junction bases left unmatched: 7. Looked up from germline, CDR1 is WNHNN and CDR2 is SYGVQD (reference sequence). The CDR3 length is 16 residues. CDR3 DNA sequence: TGCGCCAGCAGCGAGAACAGGGGGAAGAACACCGGGGAGCTGTTTTTT. Amino acid sequence: CASSENRGKNTGELFF.

This clonotype was found a few times. This sequence joins TRBV10-3 and TRBJ2-3; TRBD2 is a possible D gene (5 bases). The germline V gene encodes CDR1 ENHRY and CDR2 SYGVKD. Trimming left V 7 bases short and J 1 base short, with 18 bases between. CDR3 length: 16 residues. The CDR3 region is CAITGRLVGGTDTQYF. The CDR3 region has the DNA TGTGCCATCACAGGACGGCTCGTGGGAGGCACAGATACGCAGTATTTT.

The genes are TRBV12-3 or TRBV12-4 and TRBJ1-2, with no clear D. V lost 6 bases, J lost 5 bases, and 10 bases lay in between. This CDR3 spans 12 amino acids. The CDR3 bases are TGTGCCAGCAGCTTGAAGTTTTATGGCTACACCTTC. Translation: CASSLKFYGYTF.

This chain uses TRBV29-1 with TRBJ2-3; D unresolved. The ends were cut back, 6 bases at V and 1 base at J, with 11 bases in the middle. This CDR3 is built from 13 residues. Germline CDR1 SQVTM, CDR2 ANQGSEA. CDR3 sequence reads: CSVRPGGTDTQYF. DNA of the CDR3: TGCAGCGTCAGACCCGGAGGCACAGATACGCAGTATTTT.

The chain recombines TRBV5-1 with TRBJ2-5; D ambiguous. With 0 bases removed from V and 0 bases from J, the gap between germline ends came to 9 bases. Per the germline V gene, CDR1 is SGHRS and CDR2 is YFSETQ. The length of the CDR3 is 15 residues. CDR3 residues: CASSLVTAYQETQYF. In DNA, the CDR3 is TGCGCCAGCAGCTTGGTTACAGCGTACCAAGAGACCCAGTACTTC.

This clonotype was counted only a few times. CDR3 sequence: CASSYGGASTDTQYF. CDR3 DNA: TGTGCCAGCAGTTACGGCGGGGCGAGCACAGATACGCAGTATTTT. This chain connects TRBV6-6 to TRBJ2-3; tentatively, D is TRBD2 (6 bases). V dropped 2 bases and J dropped 0 bases, with 9 bases sitting between them. The CDR3 has 15 residues. CDR1 and CDR2 (germline): MNHNY, SVGAGI (reference sequence).

This clonotype was seen ten or more times. The V gene is TRBV13, the J gene TRBJ2-7; TRBD2 matches 15 bases. Germline values: CDR1 PRHDT, CDR2 FYEKMQ (reference sequence). This CDR3 has 18 residues. J was trimmed by 5 bases and V by 5 bases; bases with no gene match: 13. The CDR3 nucleotides read TGTGCCAGCAGCGGCGGGACTAGCGGGAGGACGAGATACGACGAGCAGTACTTC. Translation: CASSGGTSGRTRYDEQYF.

There are many counts of this clonotype. The gene calls are TRBV5-1 and TRBJ2-3; a weak D match, TRBD2 (6 bases). Trimming took 4 bases from V and 1 from J, leaving 13 bases between them. Germline assignment: CDR1 SGHRS and CDR2 YFSETQ. This CDR3 is built from 15 residues. The CDR3 bases are TGCGCCAGCAGCGCCACTAGCAAGGGCACAGATACGCAGTATTTT. It yields the protein CASSATSKGTDTQYF.

This clonotype has a handful of counts. The rearrangement uses TRBV5-5 and TRBJ2-7; TRBD2 is a possible D gene (6 bases). This CDR3 has 15 residues. Germline V gives CDR1 SGHKS, CDR2 YYEKEE (reference sequence). V lost 4 bases and J 5 bases, leaving 19 bases between the germline ends. The CDR3 DNA is TGTGCCAGCAGCCCACCGGGACTCCGCTCTCACGAGCAGTACTTC. Protein sequence: CASSPPGLRSHEQYF.

J is TRBJ2-5 and V is TRBV18, with D possibly being TRBD2 (7 bases). The CDR3 covers 14 residues. Germline CDR1 and CDR2: KGHSH and LQKENI. V was shortened by 6 bases and J by 5 bases, with 16 bases between the two germline ends. The CDR3 spells CASSLPGGYETQYF. The CDR3 DNA follows: TGTGCCAGCTCCCTACCGGGGGGCTACGAGACCCAGTACTTC.

Details on this clonotype: This clone may be a read error of a much larger clone one base away. V gene TRBV12-3 or TRBV12-4 combines with J gene TRBJ1-1; no clear D gene. The CDR3 is made up of 13 amino acids. The CDR3 is CASNYAMNTEALF. DNA of the CDR3: TGTGCCAGCAATTACGCGATGAACACTGAAGCTCTCTTT.

This clonotype was detected many times. The gene calls are TRBV2 and TRBJ2-7; 12 nucleotides match TRBD2. Germline CDR1 SNHLY, CDR2 FYNNEI. The CDR3 has 13 amino acids. After removal of 4 bases from V and 6 bases from J, the junction contained 1 base not matched to a gene. Written as DNA, the CDR3 is TGTGCCAGCAGTGGACTAGCGGGAGTCGAGCAGTACTTC. Its protein product is CASSGLAGVEQYF.

This clonotype was observed a handful of times. CDR3 in amino acids: CASSSLTGADSGANVLTF. The CDR3, as DNA: TGTGCCAGCAGTTCTCTGACAGGGGCGGACTCTGGGGCCAACGTCCTGACTTTC. The V gene is TRBV12-3 or TRBV12-4, the J gene TRBJ2-6, with 8 bases matching TRBD1. V was pared by 4 bases and J by 0 bases, with 8 bases of the junction left unmatched. This CDR3 comprises 18 residues.

This clonotype has ten or more counts. The chain is built from TRBV7-2 and TRBJ2-1; D is unresolved. The CDR3 sequence is 14 residues long. Germline CDR1 SGHTA, CDR2 FQGNSA. V was shortened by 5 bases and J by 10 bases, with 18 bases between the two germline ends. The CDR3 DNA sequence: TGTGCCAGCAGCCTCCGGCGAACGAACCTAGAGCAGTTCTTC. Its translation is CASSLRRTNLEQFF.

The CDR3 protein is CASSQGGGLANTQYF. In DNA form, the CDR3 reads TGTGCCAGCAGCCAAGGCGGGGGCCTAGCGAATACGCAGTATTTT. This chain uses TRBV14 with TRBJ2-3; possible D gene TRBD2, 7 bases. CDR1 SGHDN and CDR2 FVKESK come from the germline V gene. V shed 1 base and J shed 7 bases, with 15 bases lying between them. This CDR3 region has 15 residues.